A single sample gave rise to the 6 T cell receptor beta chains below, sequenced in a study of technical replicates of blood from a handful of donors. Method: immunoSEQ multiplex PCR; TCRdb's copy keeps in-frame clones and lacks some. The sample has 95,000 to 100,000 clones, under 96% seen once. Sequencing used T cells isolated from PBMCs. The receptors were gathered from a human donor in good health.

The gene calls are TRBV6-5 and TRBJ2-1; D is perhaps TRBD2 (6 bases). The germline gives CDR1 MNHEY, CDR2 SVGAGI. V was shortened by 0 bases and J by 7 bases, with 10 bases between the two germline ends. This CDR3 is built from 14 residues. The CDR3 loop reads CASSYSPAGNEQFF. Here the CDR3 DNA reads TGTGCCAGCAGTTACTCGCCGGCGGGGAATGAGCAGTTCTTC.

This clone was seen a single time. The chain is built from TRBV28 and TRBJ1-4, with a possible D match to TRBD1 (5 bases). The germline V and J ends were trimmed by 4 bases and 5 bases, with 11 bases remaining between them. This CDR3 is 14 amino acids long. The germline gives CDR1 MDHEN, CDR2 SYDVKM. CDR3 sequence: CASSWGGANEKLFF. The CDR3 bases are TGTGCCAGCAGTTGGGGAGGGGCAAATGAAAAACTGTTTTTT.

The chain combines TRBV5-1 with TRBJ1-2; 7 bases are a match to TRBD1. The CDR3 is made up of 15 amino acids. Germline V lookup: CDR1 SGHRS, CDR2 YFSETQ. With V trimmed by 4 bases and J by 0 bases, 6 bases remained unmatched. For the CDR3, the DNA is TGCGCCAGCAGCCTACAGGGGCCAGCTAACTATGGCTACACCTTC. Its translation is CASSLQGPANYGYTF.

The V gene is TRBV14, the J gene TRBJ1-1; 9 bases align to TRBD1. V was pared by 3 bases and J by 3 bases, with 14 bases of the junction left unmatched. Per germline, CDR1 SGHDN and CDR2 FVKESK. There are 18 residues in the CDR3. The CDR3: CASSHSTGTGRWYTEAFF. In DNA form, the CDR3 reads TGTGCCAGCAGCCATAGTACCGGGACAGGGAGATGGTACACTGAAGCTTTCTTT.

The genes are TRBV30 and TRBJ1-3, with unresolved D. Germline CDR1 reads GTSNPN; CDR2 reads SVGIG (reference sequence). V dropped 4 bases and J dropped 0 bases, with 4 bases sitting between them. This CDR3 is built from 12 residues. The CDR3: CAWKASGNTIYF. The DNA of the CDR3 is TGTGCCTGGAAAGCCTCTGGAAACACCATATATTTT.

For the CDR3, the DNA is TGCGCCAGCAGCGCGGGACAGAACTCTGGAAACACCATATATTTT. This sequence encodes CASSAGQNSGNTIYF. The chain carries TRBV5-1 and TRBJ1-3; 7 nucleotides align to TRBD1. The length of the CDR3 is 15 residues. The V and J ends lost 4 bases and 0 bases, in that order; junction bases with no gene match: 4. The germline V gene has CDR1 SGHRS and CDR2 YFSETQ.